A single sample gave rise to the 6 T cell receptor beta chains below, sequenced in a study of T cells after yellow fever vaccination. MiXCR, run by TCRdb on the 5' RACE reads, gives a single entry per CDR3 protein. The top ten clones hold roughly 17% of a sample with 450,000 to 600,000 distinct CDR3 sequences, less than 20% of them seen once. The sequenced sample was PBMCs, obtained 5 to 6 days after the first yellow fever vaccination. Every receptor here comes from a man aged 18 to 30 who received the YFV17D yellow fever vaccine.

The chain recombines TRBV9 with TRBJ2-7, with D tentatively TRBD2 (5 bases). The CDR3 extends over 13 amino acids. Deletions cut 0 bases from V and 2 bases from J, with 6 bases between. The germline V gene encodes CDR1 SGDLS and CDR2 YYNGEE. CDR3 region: CASSVDGTYEQYF. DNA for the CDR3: TGTGCCAGCAGCGTAGACGGGACCTACGAGCAGTACTTC.

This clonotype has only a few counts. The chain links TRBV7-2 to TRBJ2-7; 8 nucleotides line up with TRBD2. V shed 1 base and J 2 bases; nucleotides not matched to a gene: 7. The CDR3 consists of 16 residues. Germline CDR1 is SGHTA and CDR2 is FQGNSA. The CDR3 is CASSLVGGGIAYEQYF. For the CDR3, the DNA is TGTGCCAGCAGCTTAGTCGGCGGGGGGATCGCCTACGAGCAGTACTTC.

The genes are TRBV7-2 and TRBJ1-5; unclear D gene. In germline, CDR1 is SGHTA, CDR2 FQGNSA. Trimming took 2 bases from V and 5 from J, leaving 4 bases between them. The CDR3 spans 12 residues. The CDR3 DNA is TGTGCCAGCAGCTTATTCCATCAGCCCCAGCATTTT. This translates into CASSLFHQPQHF.

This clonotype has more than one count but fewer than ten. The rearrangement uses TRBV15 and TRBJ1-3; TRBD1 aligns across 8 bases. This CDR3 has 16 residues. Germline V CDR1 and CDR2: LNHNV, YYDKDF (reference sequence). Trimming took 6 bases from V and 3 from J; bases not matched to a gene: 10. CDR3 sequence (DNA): TGTGCCACCAGAGAGGCAGGGGGCTCAGGTGGAAACACCATATATTTT. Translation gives CATREAGGSGGNTIYF.

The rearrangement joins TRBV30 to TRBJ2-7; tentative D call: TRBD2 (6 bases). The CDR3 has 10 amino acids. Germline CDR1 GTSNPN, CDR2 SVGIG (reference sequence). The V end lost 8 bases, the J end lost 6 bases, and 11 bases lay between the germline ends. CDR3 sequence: CAGGLFEQYF. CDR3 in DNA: TGTGCCGGAGGGCTTTTCGAGCAGTACTTC.

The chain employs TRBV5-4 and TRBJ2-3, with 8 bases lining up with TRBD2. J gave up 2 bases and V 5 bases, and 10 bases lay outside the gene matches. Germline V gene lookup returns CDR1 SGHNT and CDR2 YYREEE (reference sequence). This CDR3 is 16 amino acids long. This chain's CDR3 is CASSWTSKPPTDTQYF. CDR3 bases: TGTGCCAGCAGTTGGACTAGCAAACCACCCACAGATACGCAGTATTTT.